These T cell receptor beta chains were read from a single sample in a study of blood T cell repertoires in COVID-19. Only in-frame clones appear in the TCRdb table, and some are missing; sequencing was by immunoSEQ multiplex PCR. The sample has around 49,000 clones; 85% to 95% are singletons. Sequencing used peripheral blood. The receptors here all came from a man aged 55 to 70 with COVID-19, enrolled during active disease. The CDR3 runs from the conserved cysteine through the conserved F or W. D genes are given only for firm matches. Clone size is shown for a subset of rows, as once, few, many or a class of expanded clone.

D gene,clone size,V gene,J gene,CDR3 DNA,CDR3 protein
NA,once,TRBV5-1,TRBJ2-7,TGCGCCAGCAGCCCCGCTAGCTACTCCTACGAGCAGTACTTC,CASSPASYSYEQYF
TRBD1,NA,TRBV18,TRBJ1-3,TGTGCCAGCTCACCCCCGGACAGGATCTCTGGAAACACCATATATTTT,CASSPPDRISGNTIYF
TRBD1,NA,TRBV12-3/TRBV12-4,TRBJ1-2,TGTGCCAGCAGTTTAATGGCAGGGGGTGGCTACACCTTC,CASSLMAGGGYTF
NA,once,TRBV6-1,TRBJ1-4,TGTGCCAGCAGTGAACTAGGGGCGACTAATGAAAAACTGTTTTTT,CASSELGATNEKLFF
TRBD2,once,TRBV7-9,TRBJ2-1,TGTGCCAGCAGCCGACTAGCGGGAGGGCCGGGGTCCGATGAGCAGTTCTTC,CASSRLAGGPGSDEQFF
NA,NA,TRBV3-1/TRBV3-2,TRBJ1-6,TGTGCCAGCAGCCTCATCAAGCGCAGTTGGGGGGGCTCTTCACCCCTCCACTTT,CASSLIKRSWGGSSPLHF
NA,NA,TRBV30,TRBJ1-4,TGTGCCTGGAGGCGGAGTGGACTCCCCACTGAAAAACTGTTTTTT,CAWRRSGLPTEKLFF
NA,NA,TRBV6-2/TRBV6-3,TRBJ1-5,TGTGCCAGCAGTCCCCCTCGAGGGAATAGCAATCAGCCCCAGCATTTT,CASSPPRGNSNQPQHF
NA,once,TRBV20-1,TRBJ1-1,TGCAGTGCTAGTGGAGCCAGGCGCAGTAACACTGAAGCTTTCTTT,CSASGARRSNTEAFF
NA,NA,TRBV6-6,TRBJ2-7,TGTGCCAGCAGCCAACAGATGGGTGTGAAGTCCTACGAGCAGTACTTC,CASSQQMGVKSYEQYF
TRBD1,NA,TRBV9,TRBJ2-1,TGTGCCAGCAGCGGAAAGACAGGGATTCCATTGAGCTCCTACAATGAGCAGTTCTTC,CASSGKTGIPLSSYNEQFF
TRBD1,NA,TRBV13,TRBJ2-2,TGTGCCAGCAGCCCGACAGGGTTGATCGACACCGGGGAGCTGTTTTTT,CASSPTGLIDTGELFF
TRBD2,NA,TRBV11-3,TRBJ2-1,TGTGCCAGCAGCTATTCCGGCGGGGGGTACAATGAGCAGTTCTTC,CASSYSGGGYNEQFF
TRBD2,NA,TRBV3-1/TRBV3-2,TRBJ2-1,TGTGCCAGCAGCCAAGAACCGGGACTAGCGGGTAAATATGAGCAGTTCTTC,CASSQEPGLAGKYEQFF
NA,NA,TRBV5-6,TRBJ1-2,TGTGCCAGCAGCTTGGAGGGGAGGCCCGCCTATGGCTACACCTTC,CASSLEGRPAYGYTF
NA,NA,TRBV7-2,TRBJ2-1,TGTGCCAGCAGCTTACAGAACTACAATGAGCAGTTCTTC,CASSLQNYNEQFF
NA,NA,TRBV7-2,TRBJ1-3,TGTGCCAGCAGCCAAAGACAAGGAAACACCATATATTTT,CASSQRQGNTIYF
TRBD1,NA,TRBV2,TRBJ1-5,TGTGCCAGCAGGGGCCTAAGACAGGGGCCGAATCAGCCCCAGCATTTT,CASRGLRQGPNQPQHF
TRBD2,few,TRBV27,TRBJ2-5,TGTGCCAGCAGTCCCGGACTAGCGGGAGTTAGTGAGACCCAGTACTTC,CASSPGLAGVSETQYF
NA,NA,TRBV12-2,TRBJ2-7,TGTGCAAGTCGCCAGGGAGACGTCTGGACAGCGCTACGCGAGCAGTACTTC,CASRQGDVWTALREQYF
NA,NA,TRBV4-1,TRBJ2-1,TGCGCCAGCAGCCAAGAGGGACACACATCCTACAATGAGCAGTTCTTC,CASSQEGHTSYNEQFF
NA,NA,TRBV2,TRBJ1-4,TGTGCCAGCAGTCGCCGGGACTCCGGGGGGAAACTGTTTTTT,CASSRRDSGGKLFF
TRBD2,NA,TRBV3-1/TRBV3-2,TRBJ2-7,TGTGCCAGCAGCCAAGTGGGGGGGACGATAACCTACGAGCAGTACTTC,CASSQVGGTITYEQYF
NA,NA,TRBV7-8,TRBJ2-5,TGTGCCAGCAGCCACAGGATGGGTCGAGAGACCCAGTACTTC,CASSHRMGRETQYF
TRBD2,NA,TRBV7-2,TRBJ2-7,TGTGCCAGCAGATTAAGGACTAGCGGGAGTTCCTACGAGCAGTACTTC,CASRLRTSGSSYEQYF
NA,NA,TRBV14,TRBJ1-1,TGTGCCAGCAGCCTATCTCTGAACACTGAAGCTTTCTTT,CASSLSLNTEAFF
NA,NA,TRBV3-1/TRBV3-2,TRBJ1-6,TGTGCCAGCAGCCAAGTTTCGCGGGGTTCACCCCTCCACTTT,CASSQVSRGSPLHF
NA,NA,TRBV5-8,TRBJ2-3,TGTGCCAGCAGCTTGGGGATAAGCGGCACAGATACGCAGTATTTT,CASSLGISGTDTQYF
NA,NA,TRBV28,TRBJ1-1,TGTGCCAGCAGTGGGCGTCCGAACACTGAAGCTTTCTTT,CASSGRPNTEAFF
NA,NA,TRBV28,TRBJ2-6,TGTGCCAGCAGTTCAGGGGCAGGGCTTGGATCGGGGGCCAACGTCCTGACTTTC,CASSSGAGLGSGANVLTF
NA,NA,TRBV7-9,TRBJ1-3,TGTGCCAGCAGCTTTGACAGGCGTAGCTCTGGAAACACCATATATTTT,CASSFDRRSSGNTIYF
TRBD1,NA,TRBV5-8,TRBJ1-1,TGTGCCAGCAGCCCAGGGGGGCTTCTTAACACTGAAGCTTTCTTT,CASSPGGLLNTEAFF
NA,NA,TRBV6-5,TRBJ1-1,TGTGCCAGCAGTTGGTCTCGGGACACTGAAGCTTTCTTT,CASSWSRDTEAFF
NA,few,TRBV6-5,TRBJ1-1,TGTGCCAGCACTTTCATCGGGGGGAGGTCTGAAGCTTTCTTT,CASTFIGGRSEAFF
TRBD1,NA,TRBV14,TRBJ1-6,TGTGCCAGCAGCCAGCCCGGGACAGGGCCCCGTCCGTATAATTCACCCCTCCACTTT,CASSQPGTGPRPYNSPLHF
NA,NA,TRBV7-3,TRBJ2-2,TGTGCCAGCAGCTTAGTACTCACCGGGGAGCTGTTTTTT,CASSLVLTGELFF
NA,NA,TRBV6-4,TRBJ2-7,TGTGCCAGCAGACCCACCAGGTACGAGCAGTACTTC,CASRPTRYEQYF
TRBD1,NA,TRBV30,TRBJ1-5,TGTGCCTGGAGGGACAGGGGTGGTCAGCCCCAGCATTTT,CAWRDRGGQPQHF
NA,NA,TRBV9,TRBJ2-3,TGTGCCAGCAGCCGGACCGGGACTAGCACAGATACGCAGTATTTT,CASSRTGTSTDTQYF
NA,NA,TRBV18,TRBJ2-2,TGTGCCAGCTCGAACTCAGGGAACTCCCGCTTATCCGGGGAGCTGTTTTTT,CASSNSGNSRLSGELFF
NA,few,TRBV7-9,TRBJ2-7,TGTGCCAGCAGCCCCCTGGGAGGCGAGCAGTACTTC,CASSPLGGEQYF
TRBD1,NA,TRBV19,TRBJ1-5,TGTGCCAGTAGTATGGACAGGCCACATCAGCCCCAGCATTTT,CASSMDRPHQPQHF